Listed below are T cell receptor beta chains from one sample, sequenced in a study of vaccination effects on CD4 cells after COVID-19. Their target antigens are unknown. Here immunoSEQ multiplex PCR was the method, and the copy in TCRdb shows in-frame clones only, minus some. Of more than 20,000 clones in the sample, around three quarters were seen once. Sequencing was performed on CD4+ T cells from PBMCs cultured with HCoV-NL63 spike peptides, taken before COVID-19 vaccination. Every receptor here comes from a human donor who received a COVID-19 vaccine. Each CDR3 is given with its conserved first and last residue. A D gene is named only where the DNA matches it firmly. Expanded clones get a size class; other rows say once, few or many, or leave the size out.

CDR3 protein: CASSLTELGTSGRASADTQYF
CDR3 DNA: TGCGCCAGCAGCCTTACGGAGCTTGGGACTAGCGGGAGGGCCTCTGCAGATACGCAGTATTTT
V gene: TRBV5-1
clone size: once
J gene: TRBJ2-3
D gene: TRBD2

CDR3 protein: CAAQGDSGANVLTF
CDR3 DNA: TGTGCCGCCCAAGGGGACTCTGGGGCCAACGTCCTGACTTTC
V gene: TRBV25-1
clone size: few
J gene: TRBJ2-6
D gene: -

CDR3 protein: CASSLRTGSTEAFF
CDR3 DNA: TGCGCCAGCAGCTTACGGACAGGGAGCACTGAAGCTTTCTTT
V gene: TRBV5-1
clone size: -
J gene: TRBJ1-1
D gene: TRBD1

CDR3 protein: CASSPQTGVMSYEQYF
CDR3 DNA: TGTGCCAGCAGCCCTCAGACAGGGGTAATGTCCTACGAGCAGTACTTC
V gene: TRBV9
clone size: few
J gene: TRBJ2-7
D gene: TRBD1

CDR3 protein: CASRRTGNQPQHF
CDR3 DNA: TGTGCCAGCAGAAGGACAGGTAATCAGCCCCAGCATTTT
V gene: TRBV12-3/TRBV12-4
clone size: -
J gene: TRBJ1-5
D gene: TRBD1

CDR3 protein: CASSVAGYNEQFF
CDR3 DNA: TGTGCCAGCAGCGTAGCGGGGTACAATGAGCAGTTCTTC
V gene: TRBV9
clone size: -
J gene: TRBJ2-1
D gene: -

CDR3 protein: CASSFQGGQPQHF
CDR3 DNA: TGTGCCAGCAGTTTTCAAGGGGGACAGCCCCAGCATTTT
V gene: TRBV12-3/TRBV12-4
clone size: -
J gene: TRBJ1-5
D gene: -

CDR3 protein: CASSGRVSTDTQYF
CDR3 DNA: TGTGCCAGCAGCGGACGAGTTAGCACAGATACGCAGTATTTT
V gene: TRBV7-9
clone size: -
J gene: TRBJ2-3
D gene: -

CDR3 protein: CASNPGTGDREQYF
CDR3 DNA: TGTGCCAGCAACCCCGGGACAGGGGATCGCGAGCAGTACTTC
V gene: TRBV2
clone size: -
J gene: TRBJ2-7
D gene: TRBD1

CDR3 protein: CASSPSSYEQYF
CDR3 DNA: TGTGCCAGCTCCCCAAGCTCCTACGAGCAGTACTTC
V gene: TRBV18
clone size: few
J gene: TRBJ2-7
D gene: -

CDR3 protein: CASRPVGGRKDTQYF
CDR3 DNA: TGTGCCAGCAGACCCGTCGGGGGGCGTAAAGATACGCAGTATTTT
V gene: TRBV6-5
clone size: -
J gene: TRBJ2-3
D gene: -

CDR3 protein: CASSYQSGRASYNEQFF
CDR3 DNA: TGTGCCAGCAGCTACCAGAGTGGGAGGGCCTCCTACAATGAGCAGTTCTTC
V gene: TRBV7-6
clone size: -
J gene: TRBJ2-1
D gene: TRBD2

CDR3 protein: CASSPVHDDEQYF
CDR3 DNA: TGTGCCAGCAGCCCCGTACATGATGACGAGCAGTACTTC
V gene: TRBV5-4
clone size: -
J gene: TRBJ2-7
D gene: -

CDR3 protein: CATRTGHGGELFF
CDR3 DNA: TGTGCCACCAGAACAGGGCATGGCGGGGAGCTGTTTTTT
V gene: TRBV24-1
clone size: -
J gene: TRBJ2-2
D gene: -

CDR3 protein: CASSVFRGQNYGYTF
CDR3 DNA: TGTGCCAGCAGCGTTTTCCGGGGCCAGAACTATGGCTACACCTTC
V gene: TRBV2
clone size: few
J gene: TRBJ1-2
D gene: -

CDR3 protein: CASCPSGGPGQDTQYF
CDR3 DNA: TGCGCCAGCTGTCCTAGCGGGGGGCCGGGGCAAGATACGCAGTATTTT
V gene: TRBV5-1
clone size: large
J gene: TRBJ2-3
D gene: TRBD2

CDR3 protein: CASSRVGSGREDTEAFF
CDR3 DNA: TGCGCCAGCAGCCGGGTTGGGTCAGGGCGGGAGGACACTGAAGCTTTCTTT
V gene: TRBV5-1
clone size: once
J gene: TRBJ1-1
D gene: -

CDR3 protein: CASSDPRRTEAFF
CDR3 DNA: TGTGCCAGCAGTGACCCCAGGCGCACTGAAGCTTTCTTT
V gene: TRBV25-1
clone size: -
J gene: TRBJ1-1
D gene: -

CDR3 protein: CASSSGQGEPGELFF
CDR3 DNA: TGTGCCAGCAGCTCGGGACAGGGAGAGCCCGGGGAGCTGTTTTTT
V gene: TRBV11-1
clone size: -
J gene: TRBJ2-2
D gene: TRBD1

CDR3 protein: CASSTTRAGANVLTF
CDR3 DNA: TGTGCCAGCAGCACAACAAGGGCTGGGGCCAACGTCCTGACTTTC
V gene: TRBV6-5
clone size: -
J gene: TRBJ2-6
D gene: -

CDR3 protein: CASSSNRGNGYTF
CDR3 DNA: TGTGCCAGCAGCTCTAACCGGGGGAACGGCTACACCTTC
V gene: TRBV11-2
clone size: -
J gene: TRBJ1-2
D gene: -

CDR3 protein: CASSPRSKETQYF
CDR3 DNA: TGTGCCAGCTCACCACGGTCCAAAGAGACCCAGTACTTC
V gene: TRBV18
clone size: -
J gene: TRBJ2-5
D gene: -

CDR3 protein: CASSLWDSSYEQYF
CDR3 DNA: TGTGCCAGCAGCCTTTGGGACAGCTCCTACGAGCAGTACTTC
V gene: TRBV3-1/TRBV3-2
clone size: -
J gene: TRBJ2-7
D gene: TRBD1

CDR3 protein: CASSPTGATEAFF
CDR3 DNA: TGTGCCAGCAGCCCGACAGGGGCCACTGAAGCTTTCTTT
V gene: TRBV3-1/TRBV3-2
clone size: -
J gene: TRBJ1-1
D gene: TRBD1

CDR3 protein: CASSADSNQPQHF
CDR3 DNA: TGTGCCAGCAGCGCTGACAGCAATCAGCCCCAGCATTTT
V gene: TRBV6-5
clone size: -
J gene: TRBJ1-5
D gene: -

CDR3 protein: CASSLVGRGDTEAFF
CDR3 DNA: TGCGCCAGCAGCTTGGTGGGCAGGGGGGACACTGAAGCTTTCTTT
V gene: TRBV5-1
clone size: -
J gene: TRBJ1-1
D gene: TRBD1

CDR3 protein: CASSFQGNYGYTF
CDR3 DNA: TGTGCCAGCAGCTTCCAGGGTAACTATGGCTACACCTTC
V gene: TRBV7-2
clone size: -
J gene: TRBJ1-2
D gene: -

CDR3 protein: CASSLGPDGGGYTF
CDR3 DNA: TGTGCCAGCAGCTTGGGACCGGACGGGGGGGGCTACACCTTC
V gene: TRBV5-6
clone size: -
J gene: TRBJ1-2
D gene: -

CDR3 protein: CASSPSPVSSGNTIYF
CDR3 DNA: TGTGCCAGCTCACCATCTCCTGTATCCTCTGGAAACACCATATATTTT
V gene: TRBV18
clone size: -
J gene: TRBJ1-3
D gene: -

CDR3 protein: CASRLGSVSGNTIYF
CDR3 DNA: TGTGCCAGCCGATTGGGGAGTGTCTCTGGAAACACCATATATTTT
V gene: TRBV6-5
clone size: -
J gene: TRBJ1-3
D gene: -

CDR3 protein: CASSRDFLSTDTQYF
CDR3 DNA: TGTGCCAGCTCACGGGATTTTCTTAGCACAGATACGCAGTATTTT
V gene: TRBV18
clone size: medium-sized
J gene: TRBJ2-3
D gene: -